These 6 T cell receptor beta chains share one sample of origin, sequenced in a study of technical replicates of blood from several donors. Method: immunoSEQ multiplex PCR; TCRdb's copy keeps in-frame clones and lacks some. The sample lists tens of thousands of clones, just over 90% occurring once. Sequencing was performed on T cells isolated from PBMCs. Receptors were obtained from a human donor in good health.

The chain employs TRBV15 and TRBJ2-1; 7 nucleotides align to TRBD2. V shed 0 bases, J shed 9 bases, and the junction held 5 bases outside the gene matches. This CDR3 region has 14 residues. Germline V lookup: CDR1 LNHNV, CDR2 YYDKDF (reference sequence). DNA for the CDR3: TGTGCCACCAGCAGAGATCTAGCGGCAAGTGAGCAGTTCTTC. Its translation: CATSRDLAASEQFF.

J is TRBJ2-7 and V is TRBV6-1; D might be TRBD1 (5 bases). Germline-derived CDR1 and CDR2 are MNHNS and SASEGT. The ends were cut back, 6 bases at V and 5 bases at J, with 11 bases in the middle. This CDR3 spans 12 amino acids. The CDR3 region is CASRHQGHEQYF. DNA of the CDR3: TGTGCCAGCAGACACCAGGGCCACGAGCAGTACTTC.

The V gene is TRBV5-1, the J gene TRBJ1-2; D might be TRBD1 (6 bases). Germline V gives CDR1 SGHRS, CDR2 YFSETQ. The V and J ends lost 2 bases and 4 bases respectively, with 18 bases between them. This CDR3 spans 16 amino acids. CDR3 nucleotides: TGCGCCAGCAGCTTCAGGACTCCTCAACAGGGCTATGGCTACACCTTC. It specifies CASSFRTPQQGYGYTF.

This clone occurred once. V and J are TRBV28 and TRBJ1-2, with D possibly being TRBD1 (5 bases). Germline assignment: CDR1 MDHEN and CDR2 SYDVKM. The CDR3 runs 16 residues. V was cut by 4 bases and J by 5 bases, with 20 bases left in between. CDR3 sequence (DNA): TGTGCCAGCAGTTCCTTACAGGTTTTTGAGCATTATGGCTACACCTTC. Amino acids: CASSSLQVFEHYGYTF.

This clone was recorded once. V usage is TRBV7-6 and J usage is TRBJ2-7, with 8 bases aligning to TRBD1. This CDR3 region has 15 residues. The junction had 6 bases not matched to a gene; V was cut back by 5 bases and J by 0 bases. Germline V gene lookup returns CDR1 SGHVS and CDR2 FNYEAQ. The CDR3 coding sequence is TGTGCCAGCAGCCAAAGGACAGGGAGCTCCTACGAGCAGTACTTC. The encoded protein is CASSQRTGSSYEQYF.

The rearrangement joins TRBV2 to TRBJ1-2; D perhaps matches TRBD1 (6 bases). The CDR3 extends over 14 amino acids. Germline V gene lookup returns CDR1 SNHLY and CDR2 FYNNEI. The ends were cut back, 3 bases at V and 11 bases at J, with 19 bases in the middle. CDR3 residues: CASSDDRLSRRYTF. CDR3 nucleotide sequence: TGTGCCAGCAGTGACGACAGGTTAAGCAGGCGTTACACCTTC.